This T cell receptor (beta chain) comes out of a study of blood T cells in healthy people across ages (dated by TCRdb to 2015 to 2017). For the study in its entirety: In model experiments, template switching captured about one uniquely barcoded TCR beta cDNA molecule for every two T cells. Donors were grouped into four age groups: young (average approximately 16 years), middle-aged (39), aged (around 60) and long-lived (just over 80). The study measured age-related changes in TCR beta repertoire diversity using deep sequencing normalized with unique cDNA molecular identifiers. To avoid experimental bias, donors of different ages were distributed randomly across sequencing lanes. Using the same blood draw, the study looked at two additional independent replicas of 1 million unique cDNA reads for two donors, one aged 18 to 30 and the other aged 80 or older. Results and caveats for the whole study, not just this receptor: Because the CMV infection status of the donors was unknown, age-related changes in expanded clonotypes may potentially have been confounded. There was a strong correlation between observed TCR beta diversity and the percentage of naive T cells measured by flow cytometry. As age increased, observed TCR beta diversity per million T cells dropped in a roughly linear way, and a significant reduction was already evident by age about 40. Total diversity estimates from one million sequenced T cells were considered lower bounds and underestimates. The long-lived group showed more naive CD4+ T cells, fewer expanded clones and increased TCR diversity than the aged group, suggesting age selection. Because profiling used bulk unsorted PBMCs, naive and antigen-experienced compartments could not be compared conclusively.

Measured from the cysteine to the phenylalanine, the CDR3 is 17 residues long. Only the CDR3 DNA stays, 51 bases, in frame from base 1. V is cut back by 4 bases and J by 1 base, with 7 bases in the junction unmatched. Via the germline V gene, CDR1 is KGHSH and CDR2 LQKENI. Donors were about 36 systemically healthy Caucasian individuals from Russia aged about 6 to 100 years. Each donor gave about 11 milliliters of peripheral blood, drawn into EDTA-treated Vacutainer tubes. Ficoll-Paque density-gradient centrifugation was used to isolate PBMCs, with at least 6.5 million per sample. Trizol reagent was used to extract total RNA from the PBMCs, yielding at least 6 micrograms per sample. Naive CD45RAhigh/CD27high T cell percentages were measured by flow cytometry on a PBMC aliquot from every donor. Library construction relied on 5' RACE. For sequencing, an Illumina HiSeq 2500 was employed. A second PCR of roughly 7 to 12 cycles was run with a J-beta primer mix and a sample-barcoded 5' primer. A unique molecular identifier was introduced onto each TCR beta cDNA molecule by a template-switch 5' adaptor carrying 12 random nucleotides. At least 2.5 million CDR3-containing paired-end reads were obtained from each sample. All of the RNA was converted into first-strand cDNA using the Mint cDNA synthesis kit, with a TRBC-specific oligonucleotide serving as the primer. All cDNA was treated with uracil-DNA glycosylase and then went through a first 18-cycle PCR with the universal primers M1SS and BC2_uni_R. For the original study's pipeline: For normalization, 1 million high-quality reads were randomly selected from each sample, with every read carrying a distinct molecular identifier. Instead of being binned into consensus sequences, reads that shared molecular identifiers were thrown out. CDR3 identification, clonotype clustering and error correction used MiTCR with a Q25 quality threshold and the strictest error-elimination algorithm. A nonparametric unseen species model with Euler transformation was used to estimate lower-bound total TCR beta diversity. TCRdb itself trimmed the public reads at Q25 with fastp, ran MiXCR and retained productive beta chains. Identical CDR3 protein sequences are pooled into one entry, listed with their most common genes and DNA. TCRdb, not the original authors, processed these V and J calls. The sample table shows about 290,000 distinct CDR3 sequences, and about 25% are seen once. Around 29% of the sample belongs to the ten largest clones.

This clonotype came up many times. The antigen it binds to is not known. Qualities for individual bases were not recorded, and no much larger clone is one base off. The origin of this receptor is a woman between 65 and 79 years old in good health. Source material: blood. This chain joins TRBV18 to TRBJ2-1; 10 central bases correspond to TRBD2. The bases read TGTGCCAGCTCACAAGACCTAGCGGGAGTGTCCTACAATGAGCAGTTCTTC. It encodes CASSQDLAGVSYNEQFF.